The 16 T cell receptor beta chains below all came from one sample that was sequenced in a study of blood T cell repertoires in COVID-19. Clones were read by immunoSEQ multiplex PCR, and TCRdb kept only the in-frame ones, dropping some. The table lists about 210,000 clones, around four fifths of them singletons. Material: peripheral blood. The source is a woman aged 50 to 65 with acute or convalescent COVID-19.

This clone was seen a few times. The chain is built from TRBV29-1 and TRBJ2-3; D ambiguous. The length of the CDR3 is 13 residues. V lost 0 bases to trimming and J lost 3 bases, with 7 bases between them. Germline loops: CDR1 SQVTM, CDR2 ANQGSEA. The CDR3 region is CSVEDTTTDTQYF. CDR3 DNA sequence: TGCAGCGTTGAAGATACGACAACAGATACGCAGTATTTT.

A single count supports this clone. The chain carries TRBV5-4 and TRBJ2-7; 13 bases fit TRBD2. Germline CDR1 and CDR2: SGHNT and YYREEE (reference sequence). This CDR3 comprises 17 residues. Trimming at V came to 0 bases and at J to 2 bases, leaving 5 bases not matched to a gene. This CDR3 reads CASSLDPGLAGPYEQYF. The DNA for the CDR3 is TGTGCCAGCAGCTTGGACCCGGGACTAGCGGGGCCCTACGAGCAGTACTTC.

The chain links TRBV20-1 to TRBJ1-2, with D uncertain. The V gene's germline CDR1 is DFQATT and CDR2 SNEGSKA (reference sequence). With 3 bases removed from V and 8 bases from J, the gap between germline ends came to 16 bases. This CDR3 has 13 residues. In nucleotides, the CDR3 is TGCAGTGCTAGTGCCGGGAACCCCCGGGGCTACACCTTC. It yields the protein CSASAGNPRGYTF.

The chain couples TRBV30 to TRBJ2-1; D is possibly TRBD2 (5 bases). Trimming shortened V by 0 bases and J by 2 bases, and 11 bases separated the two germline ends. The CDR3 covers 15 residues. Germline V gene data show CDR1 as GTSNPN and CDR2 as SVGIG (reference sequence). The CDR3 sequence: CAWSVQRNAYNEQFF. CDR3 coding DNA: TGTGCCTGGAGTGTACAGCGGAATGCCTACAATGAGCAGTTCTTC.

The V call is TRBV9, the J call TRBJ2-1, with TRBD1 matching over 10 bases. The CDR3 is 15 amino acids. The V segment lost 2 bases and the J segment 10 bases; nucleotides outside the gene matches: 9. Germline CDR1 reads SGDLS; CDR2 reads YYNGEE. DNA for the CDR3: TGTGCCAGCAGCGTCGGGGGGACAGGGGTGATGGAGCAGTTCTTC. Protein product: CASSVGGTGVMEQFF.

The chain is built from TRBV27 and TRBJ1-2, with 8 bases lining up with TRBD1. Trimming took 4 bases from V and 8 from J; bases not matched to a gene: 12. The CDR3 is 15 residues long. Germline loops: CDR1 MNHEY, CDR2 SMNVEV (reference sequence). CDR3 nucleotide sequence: TGTGCCAGCAGTTCTGGTCCGGACAGGGACGACGGCTACACCTTC. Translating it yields CASSSGPDRDDGYTF.

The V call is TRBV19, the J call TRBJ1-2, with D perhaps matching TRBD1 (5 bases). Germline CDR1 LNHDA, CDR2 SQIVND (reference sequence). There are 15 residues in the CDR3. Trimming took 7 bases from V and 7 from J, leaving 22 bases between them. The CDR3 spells CASTRGRDLRFGYTF. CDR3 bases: TGTGCCAGTACCCGGGGGAGGGACCTCCGGTTTGGCTACACCTTC.

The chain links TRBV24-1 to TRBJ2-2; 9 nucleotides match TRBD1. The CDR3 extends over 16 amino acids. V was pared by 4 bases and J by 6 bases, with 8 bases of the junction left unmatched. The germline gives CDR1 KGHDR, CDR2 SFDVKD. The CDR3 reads CATSEGTGTRSGELFF. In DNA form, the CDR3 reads TGTGCCACCAGTGAAGGGACAGGGACGCGTTCCGGGGAGCTGTTTTTT.

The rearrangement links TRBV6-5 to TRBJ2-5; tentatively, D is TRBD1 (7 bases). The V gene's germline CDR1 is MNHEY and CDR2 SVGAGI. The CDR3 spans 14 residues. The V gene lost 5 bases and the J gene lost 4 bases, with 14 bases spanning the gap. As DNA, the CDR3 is TGTGCCAGCAGTCTGTGGCAGGGGGGAGAGACCCAGTACTTC. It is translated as CASSLWQGGETQYF.

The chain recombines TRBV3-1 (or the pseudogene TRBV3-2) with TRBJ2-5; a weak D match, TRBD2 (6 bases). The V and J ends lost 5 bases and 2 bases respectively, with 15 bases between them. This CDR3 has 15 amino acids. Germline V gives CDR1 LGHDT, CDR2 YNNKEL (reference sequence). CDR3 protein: CASSGTPGYQETQYF. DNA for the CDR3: TGTGCCAGCAGCGGGACTCCAGGCTATCAAGAGACCCAGTACTTC.

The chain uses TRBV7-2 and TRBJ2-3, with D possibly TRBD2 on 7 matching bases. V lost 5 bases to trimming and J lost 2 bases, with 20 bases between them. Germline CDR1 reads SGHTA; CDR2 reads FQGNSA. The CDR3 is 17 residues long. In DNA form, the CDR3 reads TGTGCCAGCAGCCCAAGGGTAGGGGGAGGGTCCACAGATACGCAGTATTTT. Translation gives CASSPRVGGGSTDTQYF. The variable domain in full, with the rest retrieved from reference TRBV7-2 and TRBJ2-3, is GAGVSQSPSNKVTEKGKDVELRCDPISGHTALYWYRQSLGQGLEFLIYFQGNSAPDKSGLPSDRFSAERTGGSVSTLTIQRTQQEDSAVYLCASSPRVGGGSTDTQYFGPGTRLTVL.

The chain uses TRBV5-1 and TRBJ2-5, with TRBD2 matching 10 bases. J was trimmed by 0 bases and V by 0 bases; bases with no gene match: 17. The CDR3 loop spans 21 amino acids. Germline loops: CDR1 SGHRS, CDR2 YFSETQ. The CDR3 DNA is TGCGCCAGCAGCTTGGCCGGGGGGCTAGCGGGAGAGGCGGTTTACCAAGAGACCCAGTACTTC. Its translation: CASSLAGGLAGEAVYQETQYF.

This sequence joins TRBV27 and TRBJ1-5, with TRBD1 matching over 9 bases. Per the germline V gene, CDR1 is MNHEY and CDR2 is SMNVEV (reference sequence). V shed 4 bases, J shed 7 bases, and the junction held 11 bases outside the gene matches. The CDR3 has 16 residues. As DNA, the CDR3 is TGTGCCAGCAGTTCCATCGGGACAGGGATAGGCCAGCCCCAGCATTTT. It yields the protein CASSSIGTGIGQPQHF.

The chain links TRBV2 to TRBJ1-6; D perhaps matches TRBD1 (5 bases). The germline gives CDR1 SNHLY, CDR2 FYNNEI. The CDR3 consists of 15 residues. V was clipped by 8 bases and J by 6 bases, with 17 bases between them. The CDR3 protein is CASGGGSAGNSPLHF. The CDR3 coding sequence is TGTGCCAGCGGGGGGGGGTCCGCCGGTAATTCACCCCTCCACTTT. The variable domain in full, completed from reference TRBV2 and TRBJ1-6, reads EPEVTQTPSHQVTQMGQEVILRCVPISNHLYFYWYRQILGQKVEFLVSFYNNEISEKSEIFDDQFSVERPDGSNFTLKIRSTKLEDSAMYFCASGGGSAGNSPLHFGNGTRLTVT.

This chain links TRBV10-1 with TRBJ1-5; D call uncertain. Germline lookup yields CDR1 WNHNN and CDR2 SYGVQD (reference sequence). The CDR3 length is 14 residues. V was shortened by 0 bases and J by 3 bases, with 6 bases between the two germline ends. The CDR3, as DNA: TGCGCCAGCAGTGAGTCTGGGCTCAATCAGCCCCAGCATTTT. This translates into CASSESGLNQPQHF.

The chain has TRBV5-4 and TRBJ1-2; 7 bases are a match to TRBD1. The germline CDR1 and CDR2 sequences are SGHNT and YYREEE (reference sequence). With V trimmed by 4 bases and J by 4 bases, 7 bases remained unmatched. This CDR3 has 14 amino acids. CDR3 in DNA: TGTGCCAGCAGCCCCTGGGACAGCCTCTATGGCTACACCTTC. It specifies CASSPWDSLYGYTF. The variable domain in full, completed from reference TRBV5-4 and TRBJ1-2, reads ETGVTQSPTHLIKTRGQQVTLRCSSQSGHNTVSWYQQALGQGPQFIFQYYREEENGRGNFPPRFSGLQFPNYSSELNVNALELDDSALYLCASSPWDSLYGYTFGSGTRLTVV.